Listed here is a single T cell receptor beta chain. The target antigen is unknown. The CDR3 extends over 13 amino acids. CDR1 MNHNS and CDR2 SASEGT come from the germline V gene. After removal of 9 bases from V and 3 bases from J, the junction contained 5 bases not matched to a gene. This sample stems from a study of cytotoxic CD8 clonotypes in ibrutinib-treated CLL. Study in general: Partial response occurred in roughly 24 patients and complete response in 2; at median about 70 months, approximately 14 remained remitted and about 12 progressed. Overall study results and limits: Treatment saw public clonotypes, which were uncommon, either contract or stay stable. Baseline levels were approached again at progression, after clonality had risen at ibrutinib response.

The method was immunoSEQ multiplex PCR; TCRdb's version includes in-frame clones alone and lacks a portion of them. Of over 130,000 clones listed, 75% to 85% were seen once; the top ten hold 7.6%. This TCR came from a human donor with chronic lymphocytic leukemia. The sequenced sample was PBMCs, obtained after 36 months of ibrutinib treatment. The rearrangement links TRBV6-1 to TRBJ2-5, with 9 bases identical to TRBD2. CDR3 coding DNA: TGTGCCAGTAATCGACTAGCGGAAGAGACCCAGTACTTC. Encoded protein: CASNRLAEETQYF.